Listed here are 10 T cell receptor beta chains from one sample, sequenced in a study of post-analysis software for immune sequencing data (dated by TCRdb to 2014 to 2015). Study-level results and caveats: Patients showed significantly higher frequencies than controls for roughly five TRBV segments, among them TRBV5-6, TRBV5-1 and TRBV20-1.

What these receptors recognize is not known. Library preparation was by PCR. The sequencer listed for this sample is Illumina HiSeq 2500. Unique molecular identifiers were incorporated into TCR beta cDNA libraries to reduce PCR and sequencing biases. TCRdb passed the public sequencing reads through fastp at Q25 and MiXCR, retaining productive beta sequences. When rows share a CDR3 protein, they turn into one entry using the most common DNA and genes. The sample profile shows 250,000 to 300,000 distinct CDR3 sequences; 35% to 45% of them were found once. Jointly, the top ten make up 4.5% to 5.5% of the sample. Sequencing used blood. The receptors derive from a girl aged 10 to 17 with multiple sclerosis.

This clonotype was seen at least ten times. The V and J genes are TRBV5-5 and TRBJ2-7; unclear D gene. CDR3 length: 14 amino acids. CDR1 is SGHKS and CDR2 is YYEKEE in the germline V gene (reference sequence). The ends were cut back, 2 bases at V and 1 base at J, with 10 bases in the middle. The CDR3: CASSFRDLSYEQYF. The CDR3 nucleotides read TGTGCCAGCAGCTTCCGTGACCTTTCCTACGAGCAGTACTTC. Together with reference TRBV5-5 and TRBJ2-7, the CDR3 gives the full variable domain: DAGVTQSPTHLIKTRGQQVTLRCSPISGHKSVSWYQQVLGQGPQFIFQYYEKEERGRGNFPDRFSARQFPNYSSELNVNALLLGDSALYLCASSFRDLSYEQYFGPGTRLTVT.

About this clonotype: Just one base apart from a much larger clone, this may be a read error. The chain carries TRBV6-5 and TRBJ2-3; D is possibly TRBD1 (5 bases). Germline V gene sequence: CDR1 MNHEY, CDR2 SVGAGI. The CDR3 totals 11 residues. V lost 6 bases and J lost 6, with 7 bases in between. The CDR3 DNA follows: TGTGCCAGCAGGGGGCGGGATACGCAGTATTTT. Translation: CASRGRDTQYF.

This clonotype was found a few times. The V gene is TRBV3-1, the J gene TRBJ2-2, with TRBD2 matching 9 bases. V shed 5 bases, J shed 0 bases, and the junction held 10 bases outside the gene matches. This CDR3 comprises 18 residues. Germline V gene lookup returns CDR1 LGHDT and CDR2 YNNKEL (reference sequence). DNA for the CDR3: TGTGCCAGCAGCTCCCAGACTAGCGGCCCGTCGAACACCGGGGAGCTGTTTTTT. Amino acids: CASSSQTSGPSNTGELFF.

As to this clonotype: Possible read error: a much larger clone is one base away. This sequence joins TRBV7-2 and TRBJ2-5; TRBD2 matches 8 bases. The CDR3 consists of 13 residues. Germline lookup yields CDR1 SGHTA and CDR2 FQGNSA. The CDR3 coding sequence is TGTGCCAGCACACCTCGTGCGCGGGAGGATCTGGACTTC. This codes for CASTPRAREDLDF.

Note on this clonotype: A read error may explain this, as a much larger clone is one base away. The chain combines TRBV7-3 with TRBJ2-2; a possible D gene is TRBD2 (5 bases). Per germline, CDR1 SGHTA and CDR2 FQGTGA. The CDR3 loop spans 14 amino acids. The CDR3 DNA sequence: TGTGCCGGCAGCGGTGGCCCCGGAACCGGGGAGCTGTTTTTT. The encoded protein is CAGSGGPGTGELFF.

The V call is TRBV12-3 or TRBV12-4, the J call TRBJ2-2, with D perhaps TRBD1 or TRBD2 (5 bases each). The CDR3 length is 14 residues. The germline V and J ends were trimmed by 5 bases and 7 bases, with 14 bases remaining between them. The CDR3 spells CASSTSGAGGELFF. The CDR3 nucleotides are TGTGCCAGCAGTACCTCCGGGGCGGGCGGGGAGCTGTTTTTT.

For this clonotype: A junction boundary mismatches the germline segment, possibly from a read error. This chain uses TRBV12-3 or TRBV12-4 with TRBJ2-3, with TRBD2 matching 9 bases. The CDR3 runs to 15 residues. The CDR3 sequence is CASSIAGADTDTQYF. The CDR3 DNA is TGTGCCAGCAGTATAGCGGGAGCCGACACAGATACGCAGTATTTT.

The CDR3 sequence: CASSLVAVPGANVLTF. DNA for the CDR3: TGTGCCAGCAGCTTAGTGGCAGTTCCTGGGGCCAACGTCCTGACTTTC. J is TRBJ2-6 and V is TRBV7-2; D unresolved. The V gene lost 1 base and the J gene lost 2 bases, with 9 bases spanning the gap. Germline V gene lookup returns CDR1 SGHTA and CDR2 FQGNSA. The CDR3 has 16 amino acids.

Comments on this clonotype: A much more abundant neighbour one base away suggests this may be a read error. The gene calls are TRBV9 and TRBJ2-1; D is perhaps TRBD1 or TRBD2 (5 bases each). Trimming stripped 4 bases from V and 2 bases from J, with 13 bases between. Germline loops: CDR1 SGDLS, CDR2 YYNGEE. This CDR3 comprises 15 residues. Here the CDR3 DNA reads TGTGCCAGCAGCCTCCGTGGGACGACCTACAATGAGCAGTTCTTC. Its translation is CASSLRGTTYNEQFF. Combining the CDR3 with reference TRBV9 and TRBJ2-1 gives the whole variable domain DSGVTQTPKHLITATGQRVTLRCSPRSGDLSVYWYQQSLDQGLQFLIQYYNGEERAKGNILERFSAQQFPDLHSELNLSSLELGDSALYFCASSLRGTTYNEQFFGPGTRLTVL.

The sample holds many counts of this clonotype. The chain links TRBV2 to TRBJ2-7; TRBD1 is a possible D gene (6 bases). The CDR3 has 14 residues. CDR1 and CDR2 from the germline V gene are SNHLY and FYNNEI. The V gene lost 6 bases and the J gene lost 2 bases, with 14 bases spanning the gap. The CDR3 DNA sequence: TGTGCCAGCAGGGGGACAAGGAGACCCTACGAGCAGTACTTC. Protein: CASRGTRRPYEQYF.